This entry lists 20 T cell receptor beta chains sequenced from one sample in a study of spatial heterogeneity in lung cancer. TCRdb reanalysed the 5' RACE reads using MiXCR and keeps one entry per CDR3 protein. Of about 8,100 distinct CDR3 sequences in the sample, 12% were seen once. The study, taken as a whole, reports: One measure, the expanded intratumoral alpha and beta TCR count, tracked tumor mutation counts.

Antigen specificity for these receptors is unknown. Documented time point: sample taken at primary tumor resection. This specimen consisted of lung tumor tissue, obtained at surgery. Receptors originate from a male donor with early-stage non-small cell lung cancer.

In its sample, this clonotype is medium-sized. V gene TRBV5-4 combines with J gene TRBJ1-1; D ambiguous. This CDR3 has 16 amino acids. V shed 5 bases and J shed 8 bases, with 25 bases lying between them. Germline values: CDR1 SGHNT, CDR2 YYREEE (reference sequence). The CDR3 region has the DNA TGTGCCAGCAGTTCCGGGAAAATCCCATCATTTTCGGAAGCTTTCTTT. This sequence encodes CASSSGKIPSFSEAFF.

At least ten counts were recorded for this clonotype. CDR3 bases: TGCGCCAGCAGCTTCGGCCAGGGGACCGGGGAGCTGTTTTTT. The encoded protein is CASSFGQGTGELFF. The V call is TRBV5-1, the J call TRBJ2-2; perhaps TRBD1 as D (6 bases). Between the trimmed V and J ends, which lost 2 bases and 5 bases, there was a span of 10 bases. Looked up from germline, CDR1 is SGHRS and CDR2 is YFSETQ. The CDR3 is 14 amino acids.

This clonotype was seen many times. The chain employs TRBV15 and TRBJ2-3, with TRBD2 matching 10 bases. There are 16 residues in the CDR3. V gave up 3 bases and J gave up 0 bases; unmatched junction bases: 3. Germline CDR1 is LNHNV and CDR2 is YYDKDF (reference sequence). Here the CDR3 reads CATSRSGRASTDTQYF. CDR3 DNA: TGTGCCACCAGCAGGAGCGGGAGGGCTAGCACAGATACGCAGTATTTT.

This clonotype is labeled as medium-sized. The chain combines TRBV11-2 with TRBJ2-2; the D call may be TRBD1 or TRBD2 (5 bases each). V shed 3 bases and J shed 5 bases, with 10 bases lying between them. From germline, CDR1 is SGHAT and CDR2 FQNNGV. This CDR3 region has 14 residues. CDR3 in DNA: TGTGCCAGCAGCTTCGTGAGGGGAACCGGGGAGCTGTTTTTT. This translates into CASSFVRGTGELFF.

Many counts were recorded for this clonotype. The J gene is TRBJ1-6, the V gene TRBV18; D gene ambiguous. Trimming removed 1 base at V and 7 bases at J, with 8 bases between. The CDR3 extends over 14 amino acids. Germline V gene lookup returns CDR1 KGHSH and CDR2 LQKENI. The CDR3 spells CASSPRDGNSPLHF. The CDR3 nucleotides read TGTGCCAGCTCACCACGAGACGGGAATTCACCCCTCCACTTT.

This clonotype has a count of ten or more. The chain carries TRBV6-5 and TRBJ1-1, with TRBD1 matching over 7 bases. The V gene's germline CDR1 is MNHEY and CDR2 SVGAGI. V shed 6 bases, J shed 1 base, and the junction held 8 bases outside the gene matches. The CDR3 sequence is 15 residues long. In DNA, the CDR3 is TGTGCCAGCAGCTCCCACAGGGGAGGGAACACTGAAGCTTTCTTT. Its protein product is CASSSHRGGNTEAFF.

This clonotype was seen ten or more times. The chain is built from TRBV11-2 and TRBJ2-7; D not resolved. Germline V lookup: CDR1 SGHAT, CDR2 FQNNGV. The CDR3 runs to 13 residues. Trimming stripped 1 base from V and 2 bases from J, with 6 bases between. CDR3 nucleotide sequence: TGTGCCAGCAGCTTAGGGGCGACCTACGAGCAGTACTTC. It encodes CASSLGATYEQYF.

Many counts were recorded for this clonotype. The rearrangement links TRBV25-1 to TRBJ2-5; 8 nucleotides line up with TRBD2. The V gene end was trimmed by 3 bases and the J gene end by 5 bases; junction bases not matched to a gene: 14. The germline V gene encodes CDR1 MGHDK and CDR2 SYGVNS. CDR3 length: 17 residues. In DNA form, the CDR3 reads TGTGCCAGCAGTGATTCGGAGGGAAGCGGGAGTCGGGAGACCCAGTACTTC. It translates to CASSDSEGSGSRETQYF.

In its sample, this clonotype was seen many times. The CDR3 reads CASSLIRVNSPLHF. CDR3 nucleotides: TGTGCCAGCAGTTTGATTAGAGTAAATTCACCCCTCCACTTT. This chain uses TRBV28 with TRBJ1-6; D gene unclear. V was shortened by 3 bases and J by 7 bases, with 10 bases between the two germline ends. Germline-derived CDR1 and CDR2 are MDHEN and SYDVKM. This CDR3 is 14 amino acids long.

The chain links TRBV12-3 or TRBV12-4 to TRBJ2-3; 7 bases match TRBD1. The CDR3 sequence is 16 residues long. V trimming: 6 bases; J trimming: 6 bases; junction bases outside the gene matches: 15. CDR3 amino acids: CASSRPVGGRTDTQYF. The CDR3 DNA reads TGTGCCAGCAGCCGACCAGTAGGGGGCCGGACGGATACGCAGTATTTT.

In its sample, this clonotype was seen a few times. The CDR3 coding sequence is TGCAGTGCTGCGCGGGGCAGGGTAGCGGGAGGCTACACCTTC. Amino acids: CSAARGRVAGGYTF. The gene calls are TRBV20-1 and TRBJ1-2; possibly TRBD1 for D (5 bases). V was trimmed by 5 bases and J by 8 bases, leaving 21 bases between them. CDR3 length equals 14 residues. Germline V gene lookup returns CDR1 DFQATT and CDR2 SNEGSKA (reference sequence).

The V call is TRBV9, the J call TRBJ1-3; D is unresolved. In germline, CDR1 is SGDLS, CDR2 YYNGEE. This CDR3 has 16 residues. Trimming removed 0 bases from V and 3 bases from J, with 13 bases in between. The CDR3 sequence is CASSVDSGWVGNTIYF. The CDR3 DNA sequence: TGTGCCAGCAGCGTAGATAGCGGCTGGGTTGGAAACACCATATATTTT.

This clonotype appeared many times. This chain links TRBV20-1 with TRBJ2-2; 8 nucleotides align to TRBD2. This CDR3 has 15 residues. Germline CDR1 and CDR2: DFQATT and SNEGSKA (reference sequence). The ends lost 4 bases at V and 2 bases at J; junction bases unmatched: 6. CDR3 in amino acids: CSAMVAGLNTGELFF. DNA for the CDR3: TGCAGTGCTATGGTAGCGGGACTCAACACCGGGGAGCTGTTTTTT.

This clonotype was counted many times. The V call is TRBV7-9, the J call TRBJ1-1; 12 nucleotides agree with TRBD1. V lost 5 bases and J lost 7; bases outside the gene matches: 5. Germline V gene sequence: CDR1 SEHNR, CDR2 FQNEAQ (reference sequence). CDR3 length: 14 amino acids. CDR3 nucleotide sequence: TGTGCCAGCAGCGCGGGACAGGGGGCCGTTGAAGCTTTCTTT. It yields the protein CASSAGQGAVEAFF.

Here the CDR3 reads CASSWANTEAFF. The CDR3 bases are TGTGCCAGCAGTTGGGCGAACACTGAAGCTTTCTTT. This chain uses TRBV28 with TRBJ1-1; D ambiguous. With 4 bases removed from V and 1 base from J, the gap between germline ends came to 4 bases. CDR1 MDHEN and CDR2 SYDVKM come from the germline V gene. This CDR3 region has 12 residues.

There are many counts of this clonotype. CDR3 coding DNA: TGCAGTGCTAGGAGAACCGGGACAGGCGTCGAGCAGTACTTC. Encoded protein: CSARRTGTGVEQYF. The chain couples TRBV20-1 to TRBJ2-7, with TRBD1 matching 8 bases. Unmatched junction bases numbered 10, after V lost 3 bases and J lost 6 bases. The germline gives CDR1 DFQATT, CDR2 SNEGSKA (reference sequence). The length of the CDR3 is 14 residues.

By its share, this clonotype is medium-sized. The CDR3: CASSHRRGKNEQFF. CDR3 DNA sequence: TGTGCCAGCAGTCACCGGCGGGGTAAGAATGAGCAGTTCTTC. V gene TRBV6-1 combines with J gene TRBJ2-1; D is perhaps TRBD2 (6 bases). Trimming took 5 bases from V and 7 from J, leaving 15 bases between them. The CDR3 is 14 amino acids. The germline V gene encodes CDR1 MNHNS and CDR2 SASEGT.

The sample holds many counts of this clonotype. The chain couples TRBV20-1 to TRBJ2-3; TRBD2 aligns across 7 bases. Germline V CDR1 and CDR2: DFQATT, SNEGSKA (reference sequence). Germline trimming cut 4 bases from V and 0 bases from J; bases unmatched to any gene: 7. The CDR3 runs 15 residues. The CDR3 DNA sequence: TGCAGTGCTACCCCTAGCGGAACTAGCACAGATACGCAGTATTTT. Amino acids: CSATPSGTSTDTQYF.

This clonotype ranks as medium-sized. The chain uses TRBV3-1 and TRBJ2-5; D gene ambiguous. Germline assignment: CDR1 LGHDT and CDR2 YNNKEL (reference sequence). Trimming shortened V by 0 bases and J by 5 bases, and 4 bases separated the two germline ends. The CDR3 runs to 12 residues. The DNA of the CDR3 is TGTGCCAGCAGCCAAGATGTGGAGACCCAGTACTTC. This sequence encodes CASSQDVETQYF.

Within the sample, this clonotype is medium-sized (0.01 to 0.1%). The rearrangement links TRBV20-1 to TRBJ2-7; 9 nucleotides match TRBD2. From germline, CDR1 is DFQATT and CDR2 SNEGSKA (reference sequence). J gave up 0 bases and V 1 base, and 1 base lay outside the gene matches. The CDR3 is 14 residues long. The CDR3 nucleotides are TGCAGTGCTAGAGTAGCGGGGGTCTCCTACGAGCAGTACTTC. Residues: CSARVAGVSYEQYF.